The 7 T cell receptor beta chains listed next were all sequenced from one sample in a study of graft-versus-host responses after intestinal transplantation. Data came from immunoSEQ multiplex PCR; TCRdb stores just in-frame clones and leaves some out. The repertoire holds under 9,000 clones, with about 33% as singletons. CFSE-labeled responder cells (roughly 200,000) were plated with roughly 200,000 irradiated, violet-dye-labeled stimulator cells. The source material was alloreactive CD8+ T cells from a mixed lymphocyte reaction culture, sampled before transplantation. Subset indicated: CFSE-low proliferating T cells sorted from roughly six-day pre-transplant mixed lymphocyte reaction (GvH or HvG direction). All receptors come from a human patient who was an organ donor for intestinal transplantation.

The rearrangement links TRBV7-9 to TRBJ1-1, with D unclear. Germline V gives CDR1 SEHNR, CDR2 FQNEAQ (reference sequence). Between the trimmed V and J ends, which lost 1 base and 6 bases, there was a span of 12 bases. There are 14 residues in the CDR3. CDR3 residues: CASSLGPASAEAFF. The CDR3 DNA sequence: TGTGCCAGCAGCTTAGGACCGGCTAGCGCTGAAGCTTTCTTT.

This rearrangement joins TRBV6-1 to TRBJ2-3, with TRBD1 identical over 7 bases. With V trimmed by 4 bases and J by 3 bases, 4 bases remained unmatched. CDR1 and CDR2 from the germline V gene are MNHNS and SASEGT. The CDR3 length is 14 residues. The CDR3 nucleotides read TGTGCCAGCAGTGGGTACAGGGGAACAGATACGCAGTATTTT. Translated, it gives CASSGYRGTDTQYF.

This clone was recorded only once. The chain's CDR3 is CASSQAPGTAASGANVLTF. CDR3 DNA sequence: TGTGCCAGCAGCCAAGCCCCAGGGACAGCGGCCTCTGGGGCCAACGTCCTGACTTTC. The chain links TRBV4-2 to TRBJ2-6; 7 nucleotides align to TRBD1. After removal of 1 base from V and 0 bases from J, the junction contained 9 bases not matched to a gene. This CDR3 is built from 19 residues. In germline, CDR1 is LGHNA, CDR2 YNFKEQ.

The chain has TRBV19 and TRBJ2-7; 10 bases are shared with TRBD2. The CDR3 runs 16 residues. The V and J ends lost 5 bases and 0 bases, in that order; junction bases with no gene match: 7. From germline, CDR1 is LNHDA and CDR2 SQIVND (reference sequence). CDR3 sequence reads: CASSPRLAGYSYEQYF. The CDR3 nucleotides read TGTGCCAGTAGTCCCCGACTAGCGGGCTACTCCTACGAGCAGTACTTC.

Within the sample, this clone is medium-sized. The chain combines TRBV5-1 with TRBJ1-2; D is uncertain. Trimming left V 0 bases short and J 2 bases short, with 8 bases between. Germline V CDR1 and CDR2: SGHRS, YFSETQ. The CDR3 is made up of 14 amino acids. CDR3 DNA: TGCGCCAGCAGCTTGGGTCCACGGAACTATGGCTACACCTTC. This translates into CASSLGPRNYGYTF.

This clone was detected a few times. The rearrangement joins TRBV6-5 to TRBJ2-5; 12 positions agree with TRBD2. CDR1 is MNHEY and CDR2 is SVGAGI in the germline V gene. The V and J ends lost 0 bases and 2 bases, in that order; junction bases with no gene match: 1. This CDR3 contains 16 residues. CDR3 nucleotide sequence: TGTGCCAGCAGTTACTCGCTAGCGGGGGGGCAAGAGACCCAGTACTTC. It yields the protein CASSYSLAGGQETQYF.

A few counts support this clone. The J gene is TRBJ2-4, the V gene TRBV5-6; TRBD2 matches 7 bases. This CDR3 region has 17 residues. The germline V gene has CDR1 SGHDT and CDR2 YYEEEE. J lost 0 bases, V lost 1 base, and 7 bases had no gene match. CDR3 loop: CASSLLAEILAKNIQYF. The CDR3 nucleotides are TGTGCCAGCAGCTTGCTAGCGGAGATACTAGCCAAAAACATTCAGTACTTC.